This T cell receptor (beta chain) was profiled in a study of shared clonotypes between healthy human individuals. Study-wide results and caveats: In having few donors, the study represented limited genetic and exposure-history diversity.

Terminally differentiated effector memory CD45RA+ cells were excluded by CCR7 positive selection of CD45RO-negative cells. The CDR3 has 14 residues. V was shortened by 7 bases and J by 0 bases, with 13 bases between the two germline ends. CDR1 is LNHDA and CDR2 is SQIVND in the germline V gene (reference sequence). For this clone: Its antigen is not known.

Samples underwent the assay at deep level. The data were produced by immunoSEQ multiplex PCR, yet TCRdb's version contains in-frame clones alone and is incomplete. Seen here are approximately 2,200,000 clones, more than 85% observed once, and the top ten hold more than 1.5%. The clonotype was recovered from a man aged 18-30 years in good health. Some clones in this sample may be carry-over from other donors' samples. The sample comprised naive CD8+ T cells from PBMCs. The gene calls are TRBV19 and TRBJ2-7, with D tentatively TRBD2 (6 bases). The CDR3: CASTAGPSSYEQYF. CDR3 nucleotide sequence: TGTGCCAGTACGGCGGGGCCGAGCTCCTACGAGCAGTACTTC.